This T cell receptor beta chain was observed in a study of T cells in Graves' hyperthyroidism and ophthalmopathy. Overall study: At initial diagnosis, before any treatment had begun, peripheral blood was obtained. Study results and caveats: Most thyroid clonotypes expanded above 0.001 were also detected in blood.

With regard to this clonotype: Its antigen is undetermined.

The germline CDR1 and CDR2 sequences are SNHLY and FYNNEI. V lost 6 bases and J lost 0; bases outside the gene matches: 3. The CDR3 sequence is 14 residues long. Amplified TCR beta CDR3 regions derived from RNA transcripts. Initially, a first-round RT-PCR of the TCR CDR3 employed the HTBI primer set. In TCRdb, the multiplex PCR reads were re-called with MiXCR into one record per CDR3 protein. Of 350,000 or so distinct CDR3 sequences in the sample, over 20% are singletons; the top ten hold around 48%. J is TRBJ1-1 and V is TRBV2, with 8 bases identical to TRBD1. The sequenced material came from blood. This sequence was found in a woman aged 45-65 years with Graves' hyperthyroidism. The CDR3 is CASREDRVNTEAFF. The CDR3 region has the DNA TGTGCCAGCAGAGAGGACAGGGTGAACACTGAAGCTTTCTTT.